This TCR beta chain comes out of a study of graft-versus-host responses after intestinal transplantation. Study details: Grafts were multivisceral, liver-intestinal, or isolated intestinal. All recipients were given anti-thymocyte globulin induction, and tacrolimus and steroids were then administered for around three years.

On this clone itself: Its antigen is undetermined.

Germline CDR1 and CDR2: MDHEN and SYDVKM. V shed 5 bases and J shed 7 bases, with 8 bases lying between them. The CDR3 is 11 residues long. Method: immunoSEQ multiplex PCR; TCRdb's copy keeps in-frame clones and lacks some. The sample records over 90,000 clones, 90% to 95% being singletons. The sequences come from unstimulated CD8+ T cells sorted from spleen or lymph node cells, collected before intestinal transplant. The chain is built from TRBV28 and TRBJ2-5; D is undetermined. The sequence came from a human donor who received an intestinal transplant. The CDR3, as DNA: TGTGCCAGCAGTCCTACGGGGACCCAGTACTTC. This encodes CASSPTGTQYF.